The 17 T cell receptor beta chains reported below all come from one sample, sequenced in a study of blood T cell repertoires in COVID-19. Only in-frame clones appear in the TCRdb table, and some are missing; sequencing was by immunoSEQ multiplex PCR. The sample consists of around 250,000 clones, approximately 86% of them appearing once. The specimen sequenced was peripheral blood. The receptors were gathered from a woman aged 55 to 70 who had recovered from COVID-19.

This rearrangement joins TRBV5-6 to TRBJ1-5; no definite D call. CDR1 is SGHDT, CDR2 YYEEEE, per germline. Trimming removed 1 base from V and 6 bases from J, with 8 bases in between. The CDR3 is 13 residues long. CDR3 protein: CASSLSGVQPQHF. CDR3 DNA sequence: TGTGCCAGCAGCTTGAGCGGGGTTCAGCCCCAGCATTTT.

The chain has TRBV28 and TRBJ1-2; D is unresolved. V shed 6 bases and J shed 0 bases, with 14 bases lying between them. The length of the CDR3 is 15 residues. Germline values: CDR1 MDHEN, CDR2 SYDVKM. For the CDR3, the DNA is TGTGCCAGCAGAAGGGAGAGAGAGACTAACTATGGCTACACCTTC. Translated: CASRRERETNYGYTF.

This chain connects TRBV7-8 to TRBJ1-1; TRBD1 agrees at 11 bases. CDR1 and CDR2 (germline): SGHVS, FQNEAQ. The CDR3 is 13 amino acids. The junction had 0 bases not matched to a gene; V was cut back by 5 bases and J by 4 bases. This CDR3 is CASSGTGGTEAFF. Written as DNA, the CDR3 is TGTGCCAGCAGCGGGACAGGGGGCACTGAAGCTTTCTTT. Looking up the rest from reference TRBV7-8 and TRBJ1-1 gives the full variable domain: GAGVSQSPRYKVAKRGQDVALRCDPISGHVSLFWYQQALGQGPEFLTYFQNEAQLDKSGLPSDRFFAERPEGSVSTLKIQRTQQEDSAVYLCASSGTGGTEAFFGQGTRLTVV.

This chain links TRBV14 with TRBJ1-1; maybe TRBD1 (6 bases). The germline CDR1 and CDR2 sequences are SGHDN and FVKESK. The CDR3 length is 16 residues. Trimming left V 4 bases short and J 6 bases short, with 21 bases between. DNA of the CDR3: TGTGCCAGCAGCCTACCAACCGGGACAAGGCTGGCTGAAGCTTTCTTT. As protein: CASSLPTGTRLAEAFF.

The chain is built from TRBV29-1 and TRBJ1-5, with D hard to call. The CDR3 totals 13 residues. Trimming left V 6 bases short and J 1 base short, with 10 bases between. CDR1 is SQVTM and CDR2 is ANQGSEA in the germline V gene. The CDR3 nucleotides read TGCAGCGTGGTGGAACAGAGCAATCAGCCCCAGCATTTT. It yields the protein CSVVEQSNQPQHF. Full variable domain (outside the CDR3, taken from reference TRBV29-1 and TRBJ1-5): SAVISQKPSRDICQRGTSLTIQCQVDSQVTMMFWYRQQPGQSLTLIATANQGSEATYESGFVIDKFPISRPNLTFSTLTVSNMSPEDSSIYLCSVVEQSNQPQHFGDGTRLSIL.

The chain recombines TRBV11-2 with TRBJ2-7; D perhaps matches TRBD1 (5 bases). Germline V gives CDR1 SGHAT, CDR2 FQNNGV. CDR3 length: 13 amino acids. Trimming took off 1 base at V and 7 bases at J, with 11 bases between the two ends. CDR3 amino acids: CASSLGRAREQYF. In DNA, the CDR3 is TGTGCCAGCAGCTTAGGCAGGGCCCGGGAGCAGTACTTC. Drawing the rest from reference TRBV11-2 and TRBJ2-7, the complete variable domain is EAGVAQSPRYKIIEKRQSVAFWCNPISGHATLYWYQQILGQGPKLLIQFQNNGVVDDSQLPKDRFSAERLKGVDSTLKIQPAKLEDSAVYLCASSLGRAREQYFGPGTRLTVT.

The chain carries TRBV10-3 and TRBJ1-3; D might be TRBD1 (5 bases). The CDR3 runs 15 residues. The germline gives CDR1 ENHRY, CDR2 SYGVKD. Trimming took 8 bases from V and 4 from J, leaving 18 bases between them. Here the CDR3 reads CAIQSSRDVGNTIYF. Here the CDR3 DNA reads TGTGCCATCCAGAGTTCGCGGGACGTAGGAAACACCATATATTTT.

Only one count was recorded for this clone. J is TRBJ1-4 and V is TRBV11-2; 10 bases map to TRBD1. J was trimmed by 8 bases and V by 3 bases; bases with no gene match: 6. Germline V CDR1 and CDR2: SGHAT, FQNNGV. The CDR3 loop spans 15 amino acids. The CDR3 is CASSFLGTGDEKLFF. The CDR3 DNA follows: TGTGCCAGCAGCTTTCTCGGGACAGGGGACGAAAAACTGTTTTTT.

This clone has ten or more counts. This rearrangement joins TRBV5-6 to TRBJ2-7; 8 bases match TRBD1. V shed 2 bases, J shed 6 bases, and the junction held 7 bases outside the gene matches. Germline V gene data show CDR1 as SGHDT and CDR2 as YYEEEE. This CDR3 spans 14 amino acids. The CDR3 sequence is CASSFLQGVPEQYF. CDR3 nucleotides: TGTGCCAGCAGCTTCTTACAGGGGGTTCCCGAGCAGTACTTC.

The CDR3 spells CASSPHPTGNTYF. CDR3 coding DNA: TGTGCCAGCAGTCCCCACCCGACAGGGAATACGTACTTC. The J gene is TRBJ2-7, the V gene TRBV28; TRBD1 agrees at 7 bases. Unmatched junction bases numbered 13, after V lost 5 bases and J lost 12 bases. The CDR3 covers 13 residues. Germline CDR1 is MDHEN and CDR2 is SYDVKM.

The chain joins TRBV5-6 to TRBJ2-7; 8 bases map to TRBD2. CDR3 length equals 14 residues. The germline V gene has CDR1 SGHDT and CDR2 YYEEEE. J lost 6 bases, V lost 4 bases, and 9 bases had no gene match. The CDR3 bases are TGTGCCAGCAGCCTGCCTGAGCGGGGGTTCGAGCAGTACTTC. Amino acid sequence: CASSLPERGFEQYF.

This CDR3 reads CASSRSMTGGTGELFF. CDR3 sequence (DNA): TGTGCCAGCAGCCGAAGTATGACAGGGGGCACCGGGGAGCTGTTTTTT. This chain connects TRBV11-1 to TRBJ2-2, with 9 bases lining up with TRBD1. The CDR3 has 16 amino acids. Unmatched junction bases numbered 8, after V lost 5 bases and J lost 4 bases. CDR1 and CDR2 from the germline V gene are SGHAT and FQDESV (reference sequence).

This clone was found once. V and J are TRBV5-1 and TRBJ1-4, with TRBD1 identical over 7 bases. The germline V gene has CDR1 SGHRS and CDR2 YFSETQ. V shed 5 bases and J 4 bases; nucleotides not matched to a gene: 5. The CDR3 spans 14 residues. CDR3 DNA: TGCGCCAGCAGTTTTGGACAGGATAATGAAAAACTGTTTTTT. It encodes CASSFGQDNEKLFF.

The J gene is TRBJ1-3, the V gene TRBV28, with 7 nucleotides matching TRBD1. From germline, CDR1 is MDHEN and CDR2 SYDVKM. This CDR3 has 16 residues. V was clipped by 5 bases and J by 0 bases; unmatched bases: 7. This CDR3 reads CASSLPGTASGNTIYF. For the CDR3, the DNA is TGTGCCAGCAGTCTACCTGGGACAGCCTCTGGAAACACCATATATTTT. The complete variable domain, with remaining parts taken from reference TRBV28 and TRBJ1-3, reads DVKVTQSSRYLVKRTGEKVFLECVQDMDHENMFWYRQDPGLGLRLIYFSYDVKMKEKGDIPEGYSVSREKKERFSLILESASTNQTSMYLCASSLPGTASGNTIYFGEGSWLTVV.

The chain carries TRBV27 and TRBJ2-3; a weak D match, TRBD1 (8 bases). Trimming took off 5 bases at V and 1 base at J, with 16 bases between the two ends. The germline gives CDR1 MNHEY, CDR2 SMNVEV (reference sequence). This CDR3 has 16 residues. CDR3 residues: CASSITGGVGTDTQYF. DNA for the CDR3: TGTGCCAGCAGTATTACAGGGGGGGTCGGCACAGATACGCAGTATTTT.

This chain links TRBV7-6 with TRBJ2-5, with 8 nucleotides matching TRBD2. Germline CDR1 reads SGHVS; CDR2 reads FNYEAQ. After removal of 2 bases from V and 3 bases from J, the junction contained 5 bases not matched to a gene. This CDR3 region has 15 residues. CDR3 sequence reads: CASSLRRGEEETQYF. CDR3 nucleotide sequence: TGTGCCAGCAGCTTACGGCGGGGGGAGGAAGAGACCCAGTACTTC.

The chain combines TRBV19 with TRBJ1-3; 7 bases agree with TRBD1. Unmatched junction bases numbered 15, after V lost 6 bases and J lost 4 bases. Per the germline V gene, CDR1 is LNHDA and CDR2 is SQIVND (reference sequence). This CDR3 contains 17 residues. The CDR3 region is CASSRGTVLSGGNTIYF. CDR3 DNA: TGTGCCAGTAGCCGAGGGACAGTTCTCTCTGGAGGAAACACCATATATTTT.